The rows below give T cell receptor beta chains drawn from one sample of a study of blood T cells in healthy people across ages. A single record per CDR3 protein comes from TCRdb applying MiXCR to the 5' RACE reads. The sample contains approximately 600,000 distinct CDR3 sequences, about 53% of which appear only once. The sequenced sample was blood. The receptor set was obtained from a man in his 60s in good health. CDR3s include the opening cysteine and the closing phenylalanine or tryptophan. A D gene is named only where the DNA matches it firmly.

d_gene,v_gene,j_gene,CDR3aa
-,TRBV11-2,TRBJ2-5,CTSSRHQETQYF
-,TRBV6-5,TRBJ2-1,CASSYTRPGGSYNEQFF
-,TRBV4-1,TRBJ1-1,CASSPSEYRDTEAFF
-,TRBV20-1,TRBJ2-3,CSARAEQGSTDTQYF
TRBD1,TRBV28,TRBJ2-1,CASSAGTGGPNNEQFF
-,TRBV12-3/TRBV12-4,TRBJ2-3,CASSFPLGTDTQYF
TRBD2,TRBV12-3/TRBV12-4,TRBJ2-1,CASTPGLAGGEQFF
-,TRBV5-1,TRBJ2-1,CASRRESVHNEQFF
TRBD2,TRBV28,TRBJ2-3,CAVRRAGGDTQYF
TRBD1,TRBV6-6,TRBJ1-1,CASSYGDRGGAFF
-,TRBV20-1,TRBJ1-2,CSARPPGLREYGYTF
TRBD1,TRBV6-6,TRBJ1-5,CASSETGDSNQPQHF
-,TRBV4-1,TRBJ1-4,CASSQDWGPGGGEKLFF
-,TRBV7-2,TRBJ2-5,CASSLAGNGETQYF
TRBD1,TRBV29-1,TRBJ2-2,CSVGTGGYRELFF
-,TRBV20-1,TRBJ2-5,CSASRAPRETQYF
-,TRBV28,TRBJ2-3,CAVGGVNTDTQYF
-,TRBV4-3,TRBJ2-5,CASSQDEGEEETQYF
-,TRBV4-1,TRBJ2-3,CASSQDGTGGPLDTQYF
-,TRBV4-1,TRBJ1-2,CASSQKNRERGYTF
TRBD1,TRBV24-1,TRBJ2-6,CATSGDRGGGANVLTF
-,TRBV28,TRBJ2-5,CASSLSQGQETQYF
-,TRBV20-1,TRBJ1-6,CSARDRGVAYNSPLHF
-,TRBV27,TRBJ2-1,CASGTRRENEQFF
-,TRBV12-3/TRBV12-4,TRBJ1-1,CASTLVLPNTEAFF
TRBD2,TRBV3-1,TRBJ2-5,CASSQGSGLAGAQYF